This T cell receptor beta chain came from a study of blood T cell repertoires in COVID-19. Study-level information: T cells, B-cell-depleted T cells, or PBMCs supplied cDNA or gDNA.

The authors' processing: Cell counts per sample came from amplifying reference gene primers. Profiling relied on immunoSEQ multiplex PCR, and the TCRdb table lists in-frame clones only, not all of them. That table furnishes V, J and clone size, whereas the DNA furnished D and trimming. This table has under 250,000 clones, roughly 90% appearing once. The CDR3 is 13 amino acids. V gave up 3 bases and J gave up 6 bases; unmatched junction bases: 3. Material: peripheral blood. This receptor was taken from a man in his fifties with COVID-19, enrolled during active disease. The chain uses TRBV12-3 or TRBV12-4 and TRBJ1-2; 8 bases are a match to TRBD1. As DNA, the CDR3 is TGTGCCAGCAGTTTCGGACAGGGCCATGGCTACACCTTC. It specifies CASSFGQGHGYTF.